This T cell receptor (beta chain) was identified during a study of CD8 T cells in Susac syndrome (dated by TCRdb to about 2019). A note on the overall study: Whether CD8+ T cell activation and differentiation in Susac syndrome was antigen driven was tested using repertoire sequencing.

RNA was extracted using the RNeasy kit, and about 0.45 to 1 ug of the RNA was reverse transcribed with random hexamers. The immunoSEQ multiplex PCR assay, which covers 54 Vbeta and 13 Jbeta segments, was used to amplify TCR beta CDR3 regions. PCR amplification bias was corrected using a synthetic template baseline for primer optimization and computational correction. Per the original workflow: Reads were annotated to V, D and J genes according to IMGT and were analyzed with immunoSEQ Analyzer, with only productive sequences retained. To calculate clonality, Shannon entropy was normalized by log2 of the number of productive unique sequences and then subtracted from one. Public and private clones were assessed among the 100 most prevalent clones of each patient and control. Clones were defined as Susac-specific if absent from the healthy and MS cohorts, from under 1,200 published viral clones and from other ImmuneACCESS disease sequences. The raw public reads went through TCRdb reprocessing: fastp at Q25, MiXCR clone calling, in-frame beta chains kept. A single entry per CDR3 protein holds the most common genes and DNA from its merged rows. These V and J calls derive from TCRdb rather than the authors' analysis. The sample table lists 300,000 to 350,000 distinct CDR3 sequences, 92% of them with a count of one. 0.06% to 0.075% of the sample belongs to the ten largest clones.

Overall results and qualifications from the work: The number of individuals in the TCR sequencing and HLA analysis was acknowledged as relatively small.

Details on this clonotype: Its cognate antigen has yet to be identified. Base qualities are not at hand, and no much larger clone is one base apart.

Peripheral blood CD8+ and CD4+ T cells from healthy donors, Susac syndrome patients and multiple sclerosis patients were profiled using high-throughput TCR beta sequencing. Treatment-naive patients with stable or active relapsing-remitting disease fulfilling revised McDonald criteria were used as multiple sclerosis controls. CD8+ TEMRA cells were enriched by FACS, while bulk CD8+ and CD4+ T cells were purified by magnetic negative isolation. Blood was drawn into EDTA tubes, processed within 24 hours, and PBMCs were isolated by density gradient centrifugation. PBMCs destined for TCR sequencing were cryopreserved in liquid nitrogen and later thawed in a 37 °C water bath. The sorted or isolated CD4+, CD8+ and CD8+ TEMRA cells had a purity of 90% or higher. Material for sequencing was CD4+ T cells from PBMCs. The receptor was isolated from a human donor with multiple sclerosis.

The DNA reads TGTGCCAGCAGTCGGGGGGGGCCCCCAGAGACCCAGTACTTC. Translated, this gives CASSRGGPPETQYF. The sequence joins TRBV6-2 or TRBV6-3 to TRBJ2-5, and 8 junctional nucleotides match TRBD2. Per the germline V gene, MNHEY is the CDR1 and SVGEGT is the CDR2. From the cysteine through the phenylalanine, the CDR3 covers 14 amino acids. Only the CDR3 region is kept as DNA, spanning 42 bases read in frame from base 1. From V the trimming removes 5 bases and from J it removes 4 bases, while the gene matches leave 6 bases of the junction unaccounted for.